The TCR beta chain under discussion was sequenced for a study of blood T cells in healthy people across ages. Each donor gave 9 to 10 milliliters of peripheral blood. With a J-beta primer mix and a sample-barcoded 5' primer, a second PCR ran about 6 to 11 cycles. Unique molecular identifiers of 12 random nucleotides labeled each cDNA. All samples yielded 3 million or more CDR3-containing paired-end reads. TCRdb independently ran MiXCR on the 5' RACE reads; one entry per CDR3 protein. Of roughly 1,500,000 distinct CDR3 sequences in the sample, about 31% were seen once. Per the germline V gene, CDR1 is GTSNPN and CDR2 is SVGIG (reference sequence). The CDR3 is 14 amino acids. Unmatched junction bases numbered 9, after V lost 4 bases and J lost 3 bases.

V and J are TRBV30 and TRBJ2-7; TRBD1 aligns across 7 bases. The receptor comes from a woman aged 25 to 45 in good health. Specimen: blood. CDR3 nucleotides: TGTGCCTGGAACCCGGGACAGAGCTACTACGAGCAGTACTTC. Protein product: CAWNPGQSYYEQYF.